This T cell receptor beta chain was sequenced during a study of vaccination and CD4 T cells after COVID-19. Overall study: Convalescent donors: six male, four female; seven Caucasian, two Asian, one multiracial, two Hispanic.

V trimming: 5 bases; J trimming: 2 bases; junction bases outside the gene matches: 6. Germline CDR1 and CDR2: MNHNS and SASEGT. The CDR3 length is 16 residues. Treatment reported: approximately 9-day PBMC culture with coronavirus spike peptide pools or control peptides (ViraFEST assay). About this clonotype: The antigen is not known.

The Oncomine TCR Beta short-read assay was applied to DNA of cultured CD4+ T cells. MiXCR, applied by TCRdb to the PCR reads, yields one record per CDR3 protein. The table lists some 14,000 distinct CDR3 sequences, 45% to 70% of them singletons, with over 15% in the top ten. The receptor's source is a human donor who had recovered from COVID-19. The source material was CD4+ T cells from blood, cultured in vitro. The chain combines TRBV6-1 with TRBJ2-2; 9 bases match TRBD2. The CDR3 DNA is TGTGCCAGCAGTAAACCGGGACTAGCCAACACCGGGGAGCTGTTTTTT. It specifies CASSKPGLANTGELFF.